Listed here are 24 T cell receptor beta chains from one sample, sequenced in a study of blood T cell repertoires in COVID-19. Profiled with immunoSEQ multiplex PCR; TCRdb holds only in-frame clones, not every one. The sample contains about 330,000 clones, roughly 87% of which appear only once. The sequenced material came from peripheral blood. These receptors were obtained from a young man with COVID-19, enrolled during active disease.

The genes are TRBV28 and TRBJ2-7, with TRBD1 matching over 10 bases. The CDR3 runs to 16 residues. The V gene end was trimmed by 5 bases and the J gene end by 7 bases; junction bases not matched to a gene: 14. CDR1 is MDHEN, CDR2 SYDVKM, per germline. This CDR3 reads CASSLSWDRGLGEQYF. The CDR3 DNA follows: TGTGCCAGCAGTCTCTCCTGGGACAGGGGACTGGGGGAGCAGTACTTC.

The CDR3 bases are TGTGCCACCAGTGATCCGGACAGAACCACAGATACGCAGTATTTT. Residues: CATSDPDRTTDTQYF. The chain carries TRBV24-1 and TRBJ2-3, with D maybe TRBD1 (6 bases). V was pared by 3 bases and J by 2 bases, with 11 bases between. CDR1 is KGHDR and CDR2 is SFDVKD in the germline V gene. The CDR3 loop spans 15 amino acids.

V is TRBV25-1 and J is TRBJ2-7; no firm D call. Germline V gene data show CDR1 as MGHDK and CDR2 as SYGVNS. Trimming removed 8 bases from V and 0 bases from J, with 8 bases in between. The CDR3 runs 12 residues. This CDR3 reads CASAPDSYEQYF. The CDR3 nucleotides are TGTGCCAGCGCCCCAGACTCCTACGAGCAGTACTTC.

The CDR3 is CATRDWAEQYF. CDR3 sequence (DNA): TGTGCCACCCGGGACTGGGCCGAGCAGTACTTC. The chain joins TRBV2 to TRBJ2-7; TRBD2 might be the D (6 bases). V lost 10 bases, J lost 6 bases, and 13 bases lay in between. CDR3 length: 11 residues. CDR1 and CDR2 from the germline V gene are SNHLY and FYNNEI.

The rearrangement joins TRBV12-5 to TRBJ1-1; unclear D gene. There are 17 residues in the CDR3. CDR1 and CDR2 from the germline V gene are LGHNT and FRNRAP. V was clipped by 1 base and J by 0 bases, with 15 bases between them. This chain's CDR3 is CASGLGGGISMNTEAFF. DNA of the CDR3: TGTGCTAGTGGTTTGGGGGGAGGGATTTCGATGAACACTGAAGCTTTCTTT.

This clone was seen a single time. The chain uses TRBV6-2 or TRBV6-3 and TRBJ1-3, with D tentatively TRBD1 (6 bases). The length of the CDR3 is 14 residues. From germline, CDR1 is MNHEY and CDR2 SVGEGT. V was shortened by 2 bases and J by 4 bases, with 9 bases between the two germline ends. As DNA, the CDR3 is TGTGCCAGCAGTTACGGGACATTAGGAAACACCATATATTTT. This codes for CASSYGTLGNTIYF.

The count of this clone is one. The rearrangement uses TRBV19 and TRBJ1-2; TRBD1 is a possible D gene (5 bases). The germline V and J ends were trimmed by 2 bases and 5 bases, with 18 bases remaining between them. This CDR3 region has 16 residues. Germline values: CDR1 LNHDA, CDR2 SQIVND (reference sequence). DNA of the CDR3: TGTGCCAGTAGTATAATAGGAGGAGGGACGCTGTATGGCTACACCTTC. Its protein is CASSIIGGGTLYGYTF.

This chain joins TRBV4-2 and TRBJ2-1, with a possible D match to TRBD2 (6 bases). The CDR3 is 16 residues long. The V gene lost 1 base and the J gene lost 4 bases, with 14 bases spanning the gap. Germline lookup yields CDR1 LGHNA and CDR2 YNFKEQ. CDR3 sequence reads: CASSQGGDPGYNEQFF. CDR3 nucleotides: TGTGCCAGCAGCCAAGGCGGGGATCCCGGGTACAATGAGCAGTTCTTC.

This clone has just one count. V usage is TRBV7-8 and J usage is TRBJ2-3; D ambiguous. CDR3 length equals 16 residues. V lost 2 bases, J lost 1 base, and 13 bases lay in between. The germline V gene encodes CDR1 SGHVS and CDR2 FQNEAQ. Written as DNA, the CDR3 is TGTGCCAGCAGCTTACGTGAGGTCTCAGGCACAGATACGCAGTATTTT. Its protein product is CASSLREVSGTDTQYF.

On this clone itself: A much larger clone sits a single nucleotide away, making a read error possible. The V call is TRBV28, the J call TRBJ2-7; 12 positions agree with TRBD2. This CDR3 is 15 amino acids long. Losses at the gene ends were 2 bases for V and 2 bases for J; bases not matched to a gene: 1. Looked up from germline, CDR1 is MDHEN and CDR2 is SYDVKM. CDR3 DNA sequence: TGTGCCAGCAGTTTAGGGACTAGCGGGCCCTACGAGCAGTACTTC. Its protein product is CASSLGTSGPYEQYF.

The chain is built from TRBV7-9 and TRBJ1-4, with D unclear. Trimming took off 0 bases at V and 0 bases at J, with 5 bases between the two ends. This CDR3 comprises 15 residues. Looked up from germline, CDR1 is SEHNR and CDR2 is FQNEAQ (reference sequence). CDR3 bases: TGTGCCAGCAGCTTAGCCTCAGCAACTAATGAAAAACTGTTTTTT. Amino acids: CASSLASATNEKLFF.

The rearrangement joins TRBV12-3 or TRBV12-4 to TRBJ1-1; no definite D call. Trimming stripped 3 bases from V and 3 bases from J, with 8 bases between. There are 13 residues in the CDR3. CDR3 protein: CASSFRRDTEAFF. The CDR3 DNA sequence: TGTGCCAGCAGTTTCAGGAGGGACACTGAAGCTTTCTTT.

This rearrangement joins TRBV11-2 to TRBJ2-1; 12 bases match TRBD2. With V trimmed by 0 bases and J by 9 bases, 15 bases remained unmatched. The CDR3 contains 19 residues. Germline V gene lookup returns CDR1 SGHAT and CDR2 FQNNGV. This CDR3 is CASSLDRRGTSGLRGEQFF. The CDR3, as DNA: TGTGCCAGCAGCTTAGATCGTAGGGGGACTAGCGGGCTACGGGGTGAGCAGTTCTTC.

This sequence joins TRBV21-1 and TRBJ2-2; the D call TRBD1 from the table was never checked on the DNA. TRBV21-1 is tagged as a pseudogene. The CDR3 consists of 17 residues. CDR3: CASSKSGRHRATGELFF. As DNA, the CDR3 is TGTGCCAGCAGCAAAAGTGGGAGACACAGGGCCACCGGGGAGCTGTTTTTT.

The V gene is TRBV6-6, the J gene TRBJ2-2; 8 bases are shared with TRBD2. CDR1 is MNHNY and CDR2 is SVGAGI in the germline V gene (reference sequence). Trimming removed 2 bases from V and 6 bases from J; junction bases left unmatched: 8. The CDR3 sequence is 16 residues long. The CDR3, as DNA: TGTGCCAGCAGTTACCCGACAGGAGCGGGGGCCGGGGAGCTGTTTTTT. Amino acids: CASSYPTGAGAGELFF.

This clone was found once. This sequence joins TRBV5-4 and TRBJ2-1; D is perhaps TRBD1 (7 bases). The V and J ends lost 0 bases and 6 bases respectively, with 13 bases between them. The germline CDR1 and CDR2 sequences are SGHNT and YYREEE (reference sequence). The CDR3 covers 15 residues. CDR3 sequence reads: CASSLGQGGFNEQFF. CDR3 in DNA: TGTGCCAGCAGCTTGGGACAGGGAGGCTTCAATGAGCAGTTCTTC.

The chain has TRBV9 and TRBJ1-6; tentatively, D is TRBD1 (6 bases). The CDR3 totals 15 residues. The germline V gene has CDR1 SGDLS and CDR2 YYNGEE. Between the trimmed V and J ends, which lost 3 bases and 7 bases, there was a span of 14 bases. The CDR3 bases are TGTGCCAGCAGCGGCGCCGGGACAACGAATTCACCCCTCCACTTT. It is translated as CASSGAGTTNSPLHF.

The CDR3 nucleotides read TGTGCCAGCAGTTTAAGGCAGGACTATGGCTACACCTTC. This gives the protein CASSLRQDYGYTF. V is TRBV28 and J is TRBJ1-2; D is ambiguous. Trimming stripped 2 bases from V and 3 bases from J, with 7 bases between. The CDR3 totals 13 residues. The V gene's germline CDR1 is MDHEN and CDR2 SYDVKM.

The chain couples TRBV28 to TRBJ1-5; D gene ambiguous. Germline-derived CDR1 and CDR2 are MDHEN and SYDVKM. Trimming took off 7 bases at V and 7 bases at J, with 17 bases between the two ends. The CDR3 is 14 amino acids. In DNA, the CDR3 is TGTGCCAGCAAAGGGCAAGCGGGAGGACAGCCCCAGCATTTT. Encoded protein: CASKGQAGGQPQHF. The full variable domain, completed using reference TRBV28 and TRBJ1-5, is DVKVTQSSRYLVKRTGEKVFLECVQDMDHENMFWYRQDPGLGLRLIYFSYDVKMKEKGDIPEGYSVSREKKERFSLILESASTNQTSMYLCASKGQAGGQPQHFGDGTRLSIL.

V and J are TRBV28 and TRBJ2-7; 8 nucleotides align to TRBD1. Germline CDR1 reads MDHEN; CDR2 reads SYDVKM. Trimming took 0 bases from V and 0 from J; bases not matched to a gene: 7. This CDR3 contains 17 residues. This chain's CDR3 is CASSLWSTGATSYEQYF. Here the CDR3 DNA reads TGTGCCAGCAGTTTATGGTCGACAGGGGCCACCTCCTACGAGCAGTACTTC.

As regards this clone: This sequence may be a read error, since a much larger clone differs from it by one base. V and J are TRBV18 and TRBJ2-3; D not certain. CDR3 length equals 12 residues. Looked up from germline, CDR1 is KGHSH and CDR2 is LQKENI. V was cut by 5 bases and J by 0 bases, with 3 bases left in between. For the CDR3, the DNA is TGTGCCAGCTCATCTAGCACAGATACGCAGTATTTT. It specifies CASSSSTDTQYF.

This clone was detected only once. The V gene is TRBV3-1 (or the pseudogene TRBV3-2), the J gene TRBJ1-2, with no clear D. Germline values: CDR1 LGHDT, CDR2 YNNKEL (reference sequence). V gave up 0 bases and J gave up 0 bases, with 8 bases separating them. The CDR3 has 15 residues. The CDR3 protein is CASSQDLQTNYGYTF. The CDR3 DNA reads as TGTGCCAGCAGCCAAGATTTGCAGACTAACTATGGCTACACCTTC.

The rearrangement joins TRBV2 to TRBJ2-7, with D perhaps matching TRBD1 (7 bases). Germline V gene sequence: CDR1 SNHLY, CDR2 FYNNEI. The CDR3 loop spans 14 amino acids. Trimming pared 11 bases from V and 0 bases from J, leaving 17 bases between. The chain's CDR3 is CASQAGQSSYEQYF. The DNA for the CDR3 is TGTGCCTCCCAGGCGGGACAGAGCTCCTACGAGCAGTACTTC.

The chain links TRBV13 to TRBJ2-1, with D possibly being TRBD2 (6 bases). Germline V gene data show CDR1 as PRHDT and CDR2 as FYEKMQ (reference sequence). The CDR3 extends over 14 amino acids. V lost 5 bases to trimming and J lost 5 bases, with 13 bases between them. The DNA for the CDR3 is TGTGCCAGCAGCCCACCCACTAGCAACAATGAGCAGTTCTTC. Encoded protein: CASSPPTSNNEQFF.